These 16 T cell receptor beta chains were all obtained from the same sample, sequenced in a study of control samples from healthy donors and cancer patients. Assay used: immunoSEQ multiplex PCR; TCRdb lists only in-frame clones, some missing. This table holds fewer than 100,000 clones, nearly 90% found once. The sequenced material came from blood. Every receptor here comes from a woman in her forties or fifties in good health.

The chain links TRBV4-2 to TRBJ1-2; 9 bases are a match to TRBD1. The CDR3 has 15 amino acids. Germline V lookup: CDR1 LGHNA, CDR2 YNFKEQ. After removal of 0 bases from V and 4 bases from J, the junction contained 3 bases not matched to a gene. CDR3 sequence reads: CASSQDRTGAYGYTF. The DNA for the CDR3 is TGTGCCAGCAGCCAAGATCGGACAGGGGCCTATGGCTACACCTTC.

The chain recombines TRBV5-1 with TRBJ2-6; TRBD1 agrees at 9 bases. This CDR3 spans 16 amino acids. Trimming at V came to 5 bases and at J to 1 base, leaving 4 bases not matched to a gene. Germline lookup yields CDR1 SGHRS and CDR2 YFSETQ. CDR3 in DNA: TGCGCCAGCAGAGGGGACAGGGCTTCTGGGGCCAACGTCCTGACTTTC. It yields the protein CASRGDRASGANVLTF.

V usage is TRBV5-5 and J usage is TRBJ1-2; D unclear. In germline, CDR1 is SGHKS, CDR2 YYEKEE (reference sequence). The V and J ends lost 1 base and 0 bases respectively, with 4 bases between them. CDR3 size: 13 residues. The CDR3 coding sequence is TGTGCCAGCAGCTTGTACTCTAACTATGGCTACACCTTC. Translated: CASSLYSNYGYTF.

The chain recombines TRBV10-2 with TRBJ2-6, with D possibly matching TRBD1 (6 bases). Germline V gives CDR1 WSHSY, CDR2 SAAADI. CDR3 length equals 19 residues. V lost 0 bases to trimming and J lost 0 bases, with 15 bases between them. CDR3 region: CASSESGAGRSSGANVLTF. For the CDR3, the DNA is TGCGCCAGCAGTGAGTCGGGGGCAGGCCGGAGCTCTGGGGCCAACGTCCTGACTTTC.

This rearrangement joins TRBV3-1 (or the pseudogene TRBV3-2) to TRBJ1-3; 10 bases fit TRBD1. The CDR3 is 16 residues long. With V trimmed by 6 bases and J by 1 base, 6 bases remained unmatched. CDR1 and CDR2 from the germline V gene are LGHDT and YNNKEL (reference sequence). CDR3 sequence reads: CASRYGTGVSGNTIYF. CDR3 DNA sequence: TGTGCCAGCAGATACGGGACAGGGGTTTCTGGAAACACCATATATTTT.

This chain links TRBV5-4 with TRBJ2-3; D possibly corresponds to TRBD1 (6 bases). CDR3 length: 14 residues. V was trimmed by 1 base and J by 8 bases, leaving 14 bases between them. Germline lookup yields CDR1 SGHNT and CDR2 YYREEE (reference sequence). The CDR3 protein is CASSLSSEGGTQYF. The CDR3 DNA reads as TGTGCCAGCAGCTTGAGTTCAGAAGGGGGTACGCAGTATTTT. The whole variable domain, remainder taken from reference TRBV5-4 and TRBJ2-3, is ETGVTQSPTHLIKTRGQQVTLRCSSQSGHNTVSWYQQALGQGPQFIFQYYREEENGRGNFPPRFSGLQFPNYSSELNVNALELDDSALYLCASSLSSEGGTQYFGPGTRLTVL.

This clone was found once. The chain is built from TRBV10-3 and TRBJ1-5; no definite D call. Per the germline V gene, CDR1 is ENHRY and CDR2 is SYGVKD. The CDR3 is 11 amino acids. V was pared by 8 bases and J by 6 bases, with 8 bases between. Here the CDR3 DNA reads TGTGCCATCGTAATAGTTCAGCCCCAGCATTTT. Translation: CAIVIVQPQHF.

The CDR3: CASRGPPGGEQYF. CDR3 sequence (DNA): TGTGCCAGCAGGGGCCCTCCCGGTGGCGAGCAGTACTTC. The chain combines TRBV12-3 or TRBV12-4 with TRBJ2-7; no definite D call. This CDR3 contains 13 residues. With 6 bases removed from V and 6 bases from J, the gap between germline ends came to 15 bases.

V gene TRBV13 combines with J gene TRBJ1-6; 9 bases line up with TRBD1. V shed 1 base, J shed 13 bases, and the junction held 5 bases outside the gene matches. This CDR3 is 14 amino acids long. Looked up from germline, CDR1 is PRHDT and CDR2 is FYEKMQ (reference sequence). The CDR3 DNA sequence: TGTGCCAGCAGCTTAGTAAGTGGGACAGGGCCCCTCCACTTT. Protein sequence: CASSLVSGTGPLHF.

V and J are TRBV14 and TRBJ2-2; D is uncertain. Germline CDR1 SGHDN, CDR2 FVKESK. The CDR3 has 14 residues. Trimming shortened V by 4 bases and J by 7 bases, and 13 bases separated the two germline ends. CDR3 region: CASSRSMYIGELFF. The CDR3 nucleotides are TGTGCCAGCAGCCGAAGTATGTATATCGGGGAGCTGTTTTTT.

The chain has TRBV2 and TRBJ1-1, with D unresolved. V was trimmed by 4 bases and J by 5 bases, leaving 2 bases between them. The CDR3 has 10 amino acids. Germline lookup yields CDR1 SNHLY and CDR2 FYNNEI. Here the CDR3 reads CASSGTEAFF. In DNA, the CDR3 is TGTGCCAGCAGTGGGACTGAAGCTTTCTTT.

The rearrangement uses TRBV7-2 and TRBJ1-6; 8 positions agree with TRBD1. The CDR3 contains 16 residues. Trimming cost V 4 bases and J 7 bases; bases outside gene matches: 9. Germline CDR1 SGHTA, CDR2 FQGNSA. CDR3 sequence reads: CASSSLWTGRNSPLHF. DNA of the CDR3: TGTGCCAGCAGCTCCCTTTGGACAGGGAGAAATTCACCCCTCCACTTT.

The rearrangement joins TRBV9 to TRBJ2-3, with TRBD2 matching over 7 bases. Trimming took 2 bases from V and 2 from J; bases not matched to a gene: 5. Germline V gene data show CDR1 as SGDLS and CDR2 as YYNGEE. The CDR3 runs to 15 residues. CDR3 in amino acids: CASSVGLPPTDTQYF. CDR3 DNA: TGTGCCAGCAGCGTGGGACTACCCCCCACAGATACGCAGTATTTT.

This sequence joins TRBV10-1 and TRBJ2-1, with 8 bases that match TRBD2. The CDR3 has 14 amino acids. The junction had 9 bases not matched to a gene; V was cut back by 2 bases and J by 12 bases. From germline, CDR1 is WNHNN and CDR2 SYGVQD (reference sequence). The CDR3 protein is CASSERGGDSVQFF. The CDR3 region has the DNA TGCGCCAGCAGTGAGCGGGGGGGGGATAGTGTGCAGTTCTTC.

The rearrangement links TRBV6-6 to TRBJ1-1, with TRBD1 matching 7 bases. The CDR3 is 12 amino acids. After removal of 6 bases from V and 9 bases from J, the junction contained 7 bases not matched to a gene. From germline, CDR1 is MNHNY and CDR2 SVGAGI (reference sequence). The CDR3 region is CASSPDRNQAFF. The CDR3 coding sequence is TGTGCCAGCAGCCCGGACAGGAATCAAGCTTTCTTT.

The chain's CDR3 is CASRQTSGGEDTQYF. The CDR3 nucleotides read TGTGCCAGCAGACAGACTAGCGGGGGGGAGGACACGCAGTATTTT. The chain is built from TRBV7-9 and TRBJ2-3, with 14 bases lining up with TRBD2. From germline, CDR1 is SEHNR and CDR2 FQNEAQ (reference sequence). CDR3 length equals 15 residues. V shed 6 bases, J shed 9 bases, and the junction held 8 bases outside the gene matches.